This record covers a single T cell receptor (beta chain). Its antigen is still unknown. The data were taken from a study of T cells after yellow fever vaccination. Study background: Some fractions had low cell numbers, and these were prepared with SMART-Seq v4 Ultra Low Input.

Findings and caveats of the study: Contaminating bulk clonotypes could be abundant in FACS-sorted repertoires.

Generation of TCR cDNA used 5'RACE template switching (which added a universal primer site and UMIs). MiXCR, run by TCRdb on the 5' RACE reads, gives a single entry per CDR3 protein. The sample includes about 170,000 distinct CDR3 sequences, approximately 9.9% seen only once; the top ten take about 38%. V was pared by 6 bases and J by 4 bases, with 26 bases of the junction left unmatched. In germline, CDR1 is SGHVS, CDR2 FNYEAQ. CDR3 size: 22 residues. This receptor was taken from a man in his late teens or twenties who received the YFV17D yellow fever vaccine. V gene TRBV7-6 combines with J gene TRBJ2-3; 12 nucleotides align to TRBD2. This sample comprised CD8+ T cells sorted from PBMCs, obtained 15 days after the yellow fever booster vaccination. The CDR3 sequence: CASSSKKTKLAGGLREPDTQYF. CDR3 coding DNA: TGTGCCAGCAGTTCCAAGAAAACCAAACTAGCGGGGGGACTCCGGGAGCCAGATACGCAGTATTTT. Full variable domain (missing parts from reference TRBV7-6 and TRBJ2-3): GAGVSQSPRYKVTKRGQDVALRCDPISGHVSLYWYRQALGQGPEFLTYFNYEAQQDKSGLPNDRFSAERPEGSISTLTIQRTEQRDSAMYRCASSSKKTKLAGGLREPDTQYFGPGTRLTVL.